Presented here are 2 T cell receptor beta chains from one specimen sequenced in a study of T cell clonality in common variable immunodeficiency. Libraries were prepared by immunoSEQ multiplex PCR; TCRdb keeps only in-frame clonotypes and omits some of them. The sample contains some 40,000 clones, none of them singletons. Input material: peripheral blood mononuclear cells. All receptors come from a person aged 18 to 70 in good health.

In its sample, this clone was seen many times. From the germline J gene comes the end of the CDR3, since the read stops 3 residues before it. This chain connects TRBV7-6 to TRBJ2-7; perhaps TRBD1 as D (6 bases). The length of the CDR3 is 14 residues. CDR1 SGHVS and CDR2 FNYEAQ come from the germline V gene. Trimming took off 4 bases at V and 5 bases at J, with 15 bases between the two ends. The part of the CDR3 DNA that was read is TGTGCCAGCAGCTCTTGGGGGCAGAAGGACGAG. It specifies CASSSWGQKDE. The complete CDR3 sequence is CASSSWGQKDEQYF.

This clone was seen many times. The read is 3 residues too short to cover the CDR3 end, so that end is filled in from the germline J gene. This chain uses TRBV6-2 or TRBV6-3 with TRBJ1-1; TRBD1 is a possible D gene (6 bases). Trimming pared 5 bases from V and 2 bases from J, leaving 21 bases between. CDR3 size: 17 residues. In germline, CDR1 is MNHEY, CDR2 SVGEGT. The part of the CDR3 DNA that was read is TGTGCCAGCAGTCACCGGGCAGGGGCCTCCCTTAACACTGAA. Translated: CASSHRAGASLNTE. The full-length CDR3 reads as CASSHRAGASLNTEAFF.